Reported below is one T cell receptor beta chain. The clone's antigen remains unknown. Base qualities were left out, and no much larger clone turns up one base away. This record belongs to a study of blood T cell repertoires in COVID-19 (dated by TCRdb to 2018 to 2020). With respect to the entire study: Samples from collaborators originated in the United States, Italy and Spain and spanned both the acute and convalescent phases of COVID-19. The material from the prospective study consisted of cDNA or gDNA derived from T cells, B-cell-depleted T cells, or PBMCs. Subjects who had been exposed to COVID-19, were actively infected with it, or had recovered from it provided the deeply sampled blood TCRbeta repertoires that made up the dataset. The repertoires were released in a freely available public database meant as a resource for research on the immune response to SARS-CoV-2. Samples came from the ongoing ImmuneRACE study (first 160 participants) plus 1,254 subjects from 6 global collaborators. A de-identified subject ID, COVID-19 status, age in years and sex were almost always included in the sample metadata. Where available, HLA class I and class II types were obtained from metadata supplied by the sample provider rather than from assay-based typing.

TCRbeta CDR3 regions were amplified from genomic DNA by means of the immunoSEQ Assay, a bias-controlled multiplex PCR. Under the source paper's analysis protocol: The number of nucleated cells in each sample was estimated from the amplification of reference gene primers within the assay. Sequence reads were collapsed and filtered to measure the absolute abundance of every unique TCRbeta CDR3 rearrangement. For each sample, productive Simpson clonality was calculated as the square root of Simpson's diversity index across productive rearrangements. TCRdb re-hosts the immuneACCESS table, in-frame sequences only. Its copies lack some clones; in the studies checked, an unresolved V gene accounts for under half of them, and the cause for the rest is not known. Clonal size and the V and J genes are those of that table, whereas D and trimming came from the DNA. The sample table contains about 140,000 clones; only one count was recorded for 70% to 80% of them. The ten largest account for roughly 8.9% of the sample.

CDR1 is given as KGHSH and CDR2 as LQKENI, both from the germline V gene. From the cysteine through the phenylalanine, the CDR3 covers 15 amino acids. Kept here is only the CDR3 DNA, which spans 45 bases and is read in frame from base 1. Compared with germline, V lacks 2 bases and J lacks 4 bases; bases without a gene match: 5. Beyond this particular receptor, the publication reports: How much clinical and demographic metadata was included differed by source and by participant, and the metadata was provided uncurated.

Each collaborating institution followed its own protocols to collect whole blood in K2EDTA tubes. For TCRbeta analysis, collaborators shipped samples in one of three forms: frozen whole blood, isolated PBMCs, or DNA extracted from either of those sample types. The chain joins TRBV18 to TRBJ2-5; 9 junctional bases match TRBD2. The TCR sequence derives from a woman aged 50 to 65 with active or convalescent COVID-19. Sequencing was carried out using peripheral blood. The bases are TGTGCCAGCTCACCAAGGCTAGCGGGGAGAGAGACCCAGTACTTC. It is translated as CASSPRLAGRETQYF.